This TCR beta chain was sequenced for a study of a mutant IDH1 vaccine in newly diagnosed glioma. Overall study: Of treated patients, approximately 60% were men and approximately 40% women, averaging around 44 years. The earlier regimen, radiotherapy, temozolomide, or both, was most often both.

This CDR3 is built from 14 residues. Germline CDR1 SGHTA, CDR2 FQGNSA. V gave up 5 bases and J gave up 2 bases, with 11 bases separating them. Findings and limits, study-wide: Pseudoprogression looked unconnected to shifts in top peripheral T cell clonotypes. Induction of immune responses by the vaccine occurred in 85% to 95% of patients.

The time point denotes: baseline, week 1 (first vaccination visit). Treatment of the sample: pre-vaccination baseline after standard-of-care therapy. Assay used: immunoSEQ multiplex PCR; TCRdb lists only in-frame clones, some missing. The table shows about 92,000 clones, with about 83% occurring only once. This clone was counted a single time. Its antigen is undetermined. The sequences come from PBMCs, collected from a glioma patient treated with radiotherapy, temozolomide or both. The chain joins TRBV7-2 to TRBJ2-3; no clear D gene. The receptor's source is a woman aged 50 to 65 with glioma. CDR3 region: CASSPRRATDTQYF. DNA of the CDR3: TGTGCCAGCAGCCCGAGAAGGGCCACAGATACGCAGTATTTT.